The rows below give T cell receptor beta chains drawn from one sample of a study of blood T cell repertoires in COVID-19. Only in-frame clones appear in the TCRdb table, and some are missing; sequencing was by immunoSEQ multiplex PCR. The data hold 81,000 or so clones, with approximately 80% observed a single time. Sequencing was done on a sample of peripheral blood. The receptors shown here come from a woman aged 70 to 79 with active or convalescent COVID-19. Each CDR3 is given with its conserved first and last residue. A D gene is named only where the DNA matches it firmly. Clone size is not always given. Where it is, it says once, few, many or a class for expanded clones.

j_call: TRBJ2-3; clone_size: NA; d_call: TRBD2; v_call: TRBV5-4; cdr3_nt: TGTGCCAGCAGGACCCTTAGCGGGGGGCGGACAGATACGCAGTATTTT; cdr3_aa: CASRTLSGGRTDTQYF
j_call: TRBJ1-1; clone_size: NA; d_call: NA; v_call: TRBV28; cdr3_nt: TGTGCCAGCAGTTTTGCCGGAGGGGCTTTCTTT; cdr3_aa: CASSFAGGAFF
j_call: TRBJ2-1; clone_size: NA; d_call: NA; v_call: TRBV7-2; cdr3_nt: TGTGCCAGCAGCTTAAGGAGCGGTGGGTCAGATGAGCAGTTCTTC; cdr3_aa: CASSLRSGGSDEQFF
j_call: TRBJ1-1; clone_size: once; d_call: TRBD1; v_call: TRBV4-3; cdr3_nt: TGCGCCAGCAGCCAGGGCGGGACAGGGGGCACTGAAGCTTTCTTT; cdr3_aa: CASSQGGTGGTEAFF
j_call: TRBJ1-5; clone_size: NA; d_call: NA; v_call: TRBV7-8; cdr3_nt: TGTGCCAGCAGCGGGGGGGCTGAGGGCAATCAGCCCCAGCATTTT; cdr3_aa: CASSGGAEGNQPQHF
j_call: TRBJ2-2; clone_size: NA; d_call: NA; v_call: TRBV11-2; cdr3_nt: TGTGCCAGCAGCCAGGACAGGAACACCGGGGAGCTGTTTTTT; cdr3_aa: CASSQDRNTGELFF
j_call: TRBJ2-2; clone_size: NA; d_call: NA; v_call: TRBV7-7; cdr3_nt: TGTGCTAGCAGCCGTGGGGGCAGGGGTACCGGGGAGCTGTTTTTT; cdr3_aa: CASSRGGRGTGELFF
j_call: TRBJ2-1; clone_size: NA; d_call: NA; v_call: TRBV19; cdr3_nt: TGTGCCAGTAGTATAGGACACCCAAGTGAGCAGTTCTTC; cdr3_aa: CASSIGHPSEQFF
j_call: TRBJ1-1; clone_size: NA; d_call: NA; v_call: TRBV6-2/TRBV6-3; cdr3_nt: TGTGCCAGCAGTTACTCCCGGGGGAGCACTGAAGCTTTCTTT; cdr3_aa: CASSYSRGSTEAFF
j_call: TRBJ1-5; clone_size: few; d_call: TRBD1; v_call: TRBV11-2; cdr3_nt: TGTGCCAGCAGCCAAGGACAGGTGAGGAATCAGCCCCAGCATTTT; cdr3_aa: CASSQGQVRNQPQHF
j_call: TRBJ2-1; clone_size: NA; d_call: TRBD2; v_call: TRBV5-1; cdr3_nt: TGCGCCAGCTCAGGGCCGGGGGGATTTTACAATGAGCAGTTCTTC; cdr3_aa: CASSGPGGFYNEQFF
j_call: TRBJ1-3; clone_size: NA; d_call: NA; v_call: TRBV5-4; cdr3_nt: TGTGCCAGCACCTTTGGCCCTCTTGGAAACACCATATATTTT; cdr3_aa: CASTFGPLGNTIYF
j_call: TRBJ1-4; clone_size: NA; d_call: TRBD1; v_call: TRBV28; cdr3_nt: TGTGCCAGCAGTTCCCAGAAACAGGGGAATGAAAAACTGTTTTTT; cdr3_aa: CASSSQKQGNEKLFF
j_call: TRBJ2-4; clone_size: NA; d_call: TRBD1; v_call: TRBV5-4; cdr3_nt: TGTGCCAGCAGCCGAATGGACAGGGGTGACATTCAGTACTTC; cdr3_aa: CASSRMDRGDIQYF
j_call: TRBJ2-6; clone_size: NA; d_call: TRBD2; v_call: TRBV5-1; cdr3_nt: TGCGCCAGCAGCCCTTGGATAGCGGGGGGCTCTGGGGCCAACGTCCTGACTTTC; cdr3_aa: CASSPWIAGGSGANVLTF
j_call: TRBJ2-7; clone_size: NA; d_call: NA; v_call: TRBV10-1; cdr3_nt: TGCGCCAGCAGTGAAGGGTTGGGGCCGTACGAGCAGTACTTC; cdr3_aa: CASSEGLGPYEQYF
j_call: TRBJ1-4; clone_size: NA; d_call: TRBD1; v_call: TRBV4-3; cdr3_nt: TGCGCCAGCAGCCAACTAACCGGGGGACAGGGGAGTGAAAAACTGTTTTTT; cdr3_aa: CASSQLTGGQGSEKLFF
j_call: TRBJ1-1; clone_size: once; d_call: TRBD1; v_call: TRBV29-1; cdr3_nt: TGCAGCGTTGATTCACAGGGGGCTGAAGCTTTCTTT; cdr3_aa: CSVDSQGAEAFF
j_call: TRBJ2-2; clone_size: NA; d_call: NA; v_call: TRBV2; cdr3_nt: TGTGCCAGCAAGAGTCAGGGGTACACCGGGGAGCTGTTTTTT; cdr3_aa: CASKSQGYTGELFF
j_call: TRBJ2-7; clone_size: NA; d_call: TRBD1; v_call: TRBV7-9; cdr3_nt: TGTGCCAGCAGCGGACAGGGTTTAGGCCCCTACGAGCAGTACTTC; cdr3_aa: CASSGQGLGPYEQYF
j_call: TRBJ1-5; clone_size: NA; d_call: TRBD1; v_call: TRBV7-2; cdr3_nt: TGTGCCAGCAGTACACAGGGGGCGGGACAGCCCCAGCATTTT; cdr3_aa: CASSTQGAGQPQHF
j_call: TRBJ1-4; clone_size: NA; d_call: NA; v_call: TRBV12-3/TRBV12-4; cdr3_nt: TGTGCCAGCAGGGGGAGAGCGGCTGAAAAACTGTTTTTT; cdr3_aa: CASRGRAAEKLFF
j_call: TRBJ1-2; clone_size: NA; d_call: TRBD1; v_call: TRBV3-1/TRBV3-2; cdr3_nt: TGTGCCAGCAGCCATGGGACAGACTATGGCTACACCTTC; cdr3_aa: CASSHGTDYGYTF
j_call: TRBJ2-7; clone_size: few; d_call: TRBD1; v_call: TRBV5-5; cdr3_nt: TGTGCCAGCATGGACAGGGCTTTCTCCTACGAGCAGTACTTC; cdr3_aa: CASMDRAFSYEQYF
j_call: TRBJ1-5; clone_size: NA; d_call: NA; v_call: TRBV28; cdr3_nt: TGTGCCAGCAGGACGGACAGTCAGCCCCAGCATTTT; cdr3_aa: CASRTDSQPQHF
j_call: TRBJ2-5; clone_size: few; d_call: TRBD2; v_call: TRBV3-1/TRBV3-2; cdr3_nt: TGTGCCAGCAGCCCCGGGACTAACCAAGAGACCCAGTACTTC; cdr3_aa: CASSPGTNQETQYF
j_call: TRBJ2-1; clone_size: once; d_call: TRBD1; v_call: TRBV19; cdr3_nt: TGTGCCAGTACCGGACAGGGATTTGGTGAGCAGTTCTTC; cdr3_aa: CASTGQGFGEQFF
j_call: TRBJ2-5; clone_size: NA; d_call: TRBD2; v_call: TRBV7-2; cdr3_nt: TGTGCCAGCAGCCTTGGCGGGGGGGTGGAGACCCAGTACTTC; cdr3_aa: CASSLGGGVETQYF
j_call: TRBJ1-2; clone_size: NA; d_call: NA; v_call: TRBV15; cdr3_nt: TGTGCCACCAGCAGAGCCGGGGGGGAGGGCTACACCTTC; cdr3_aa: CATSRAGGEGYTF
j_call: TRBJ2-1; clone_size: few; d_call: TRBD1; v_call: TRBV6-5; cdr3_nt: TGTGCCAGCAGCGGGACAGGGATATCGACAATAGAGCAGTTCTTC; cdr3_aa: CASSGTGISTIEQFF
j_call: TRBJ1-1; clone_size: NA; d_call: NA; v_call: TRBV28; cdr3_nt: TGTGCCAGCACCCGGAACACTGAAGCTTTCTTT; cdr3_aa: CASTRNTEAFF